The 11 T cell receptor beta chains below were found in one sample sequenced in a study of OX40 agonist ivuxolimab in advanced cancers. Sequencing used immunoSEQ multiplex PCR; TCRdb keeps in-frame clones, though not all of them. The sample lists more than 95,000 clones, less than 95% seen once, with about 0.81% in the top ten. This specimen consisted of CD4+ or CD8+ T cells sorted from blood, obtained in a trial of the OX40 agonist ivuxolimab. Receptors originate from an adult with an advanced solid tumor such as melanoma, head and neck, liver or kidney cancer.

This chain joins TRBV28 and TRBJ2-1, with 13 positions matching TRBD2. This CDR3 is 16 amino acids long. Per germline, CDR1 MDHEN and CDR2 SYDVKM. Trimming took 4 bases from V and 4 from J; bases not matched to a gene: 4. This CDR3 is CASSSLAGGSYNEQFF. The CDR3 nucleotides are TGTGCCAGCAGTTCACTAGCGGGAGGGTCATACAATGAGCAGTTCTTC.

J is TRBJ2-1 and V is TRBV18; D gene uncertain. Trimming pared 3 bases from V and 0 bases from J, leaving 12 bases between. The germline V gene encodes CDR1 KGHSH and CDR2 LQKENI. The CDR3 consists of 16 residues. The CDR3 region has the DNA TGTGCCAGCTCACCTACTATACCCGCCTCCTACAATGAGCAGTTCTTC. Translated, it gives CASSPTIPASYNEQFF.

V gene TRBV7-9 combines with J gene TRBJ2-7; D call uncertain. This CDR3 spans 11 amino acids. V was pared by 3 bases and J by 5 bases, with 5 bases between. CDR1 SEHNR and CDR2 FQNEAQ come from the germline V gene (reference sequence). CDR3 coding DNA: TGTGCCAGCAGCTTTAAAGACGAGCAGTACTTC. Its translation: CASSFKDEQYF.

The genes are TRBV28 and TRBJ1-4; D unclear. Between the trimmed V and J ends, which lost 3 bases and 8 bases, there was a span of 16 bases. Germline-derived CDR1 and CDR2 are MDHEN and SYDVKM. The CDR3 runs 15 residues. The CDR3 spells CASSFWAAEYEKLFF. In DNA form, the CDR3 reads TGTGCCAGCAGTTTTTGGGCGGCGGAATACGAAAAACTGTTTTTT.

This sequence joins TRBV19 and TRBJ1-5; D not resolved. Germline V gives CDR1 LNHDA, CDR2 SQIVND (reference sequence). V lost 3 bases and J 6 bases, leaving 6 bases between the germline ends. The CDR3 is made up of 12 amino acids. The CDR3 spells CASSMRLQPQHF. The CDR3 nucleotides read TGTGCCAGTAGTATGCGGCTTCAGCCCCAGCATTTT.

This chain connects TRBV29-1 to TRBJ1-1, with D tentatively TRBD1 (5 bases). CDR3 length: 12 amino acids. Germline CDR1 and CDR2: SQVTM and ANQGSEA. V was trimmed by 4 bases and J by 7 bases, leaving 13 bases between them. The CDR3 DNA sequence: TGCAGCGTTGCCAGGGACGGAGATGAAGCTTTCTTT. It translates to CSVARDGDEAFF.

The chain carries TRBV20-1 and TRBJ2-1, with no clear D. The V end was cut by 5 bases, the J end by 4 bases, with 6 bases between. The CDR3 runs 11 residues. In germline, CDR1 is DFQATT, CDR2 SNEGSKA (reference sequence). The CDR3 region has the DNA TGCAGTGCTGACAATTACAATGAGCAGTTCTTC. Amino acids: CSADNYNEQFF.

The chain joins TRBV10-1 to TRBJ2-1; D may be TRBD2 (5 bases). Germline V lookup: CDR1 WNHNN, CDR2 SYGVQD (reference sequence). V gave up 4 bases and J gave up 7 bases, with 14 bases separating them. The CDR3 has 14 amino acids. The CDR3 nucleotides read TGCGCCAGCAGTGTAGGAACTAGAGGGAATGAGCAGTTCTTC. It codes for CASSVGTRGNEQFF.

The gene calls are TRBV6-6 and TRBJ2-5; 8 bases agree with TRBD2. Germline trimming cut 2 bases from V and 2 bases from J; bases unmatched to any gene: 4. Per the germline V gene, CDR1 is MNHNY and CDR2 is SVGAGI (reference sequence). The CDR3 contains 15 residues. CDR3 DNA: TGTGCCAGCAGTTACGCGACTAGCGTTCAAGAGACCCAGTACTTC. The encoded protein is CASSYATSVQETQYF.

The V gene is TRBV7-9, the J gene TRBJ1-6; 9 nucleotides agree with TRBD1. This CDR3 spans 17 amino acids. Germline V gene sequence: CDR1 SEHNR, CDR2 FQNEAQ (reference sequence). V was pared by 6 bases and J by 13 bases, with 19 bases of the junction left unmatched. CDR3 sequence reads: CASSTPGQGVSLSPLHF. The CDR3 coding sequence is TGTGCCAGCAGTACGCCGGGACAGGGAGTATCTCTATCGCCCCTCCACTTT.

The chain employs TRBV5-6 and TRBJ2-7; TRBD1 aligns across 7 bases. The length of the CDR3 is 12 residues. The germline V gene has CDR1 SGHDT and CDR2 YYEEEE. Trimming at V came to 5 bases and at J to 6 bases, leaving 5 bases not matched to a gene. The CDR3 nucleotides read TGTGCCAGCAGACGGACAGGCCCCGAGCAGTACTTC. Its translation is CASRRTGPEQYF. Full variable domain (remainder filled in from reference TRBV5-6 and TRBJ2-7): DAGVTQSPTHLIKTRGQQVTLRCSPKSGHDTVSWYQQALGQGPQFIFQYYEEEERQRGNFPDRFSGHQFPNYSSELNVNALLLGDSALYLCASRRTGPEQYFGPGTRLTVT.